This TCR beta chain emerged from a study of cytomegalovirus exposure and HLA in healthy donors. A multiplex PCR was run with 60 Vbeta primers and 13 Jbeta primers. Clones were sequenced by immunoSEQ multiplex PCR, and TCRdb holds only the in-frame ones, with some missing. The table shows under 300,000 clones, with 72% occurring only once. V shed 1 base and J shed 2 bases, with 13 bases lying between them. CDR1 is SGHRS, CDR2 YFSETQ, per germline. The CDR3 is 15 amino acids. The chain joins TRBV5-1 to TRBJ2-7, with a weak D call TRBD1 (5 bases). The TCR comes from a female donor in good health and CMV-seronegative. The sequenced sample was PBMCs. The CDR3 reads CASSLIWGPTYEQYF. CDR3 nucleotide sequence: TGCGCCAGCAGCTTGATCTGGGGCCCAACCTACGAGCAGTACTTC.